This T cell receptor beta chain was documented in a study of blood T cell repertoires in COVID-19. Whole-study context: Sites across the United States, Italy and Spain contributed samples from acute and convalescent COVID-19.

The table came from immunoSEQ multiplex PCR; TCRdb's copy has only in-frame clones and leaves some out. The data hold roughly 380,000 clones, with more than 65% observed a single time. The CDR3 has 16 amino acids. Material for sequencing was peripheral blood. The chain has TRBV12-2 and TRBJ1-1; the D call of TRBD1 is as the table states it, not checked on the DNA. TRBV12-2 has pseudogene status. This sequence was found in a human donor with acute or convalescent COVID-19. The donor label of this sample is uncertain. The CDR3 DNA reads as TGTGCAAGTCGCTTAGTTTCTGGACACCCGAACACTGAAGCTTTCTTT. Its protein product is CASRLVSGHPNTEAFF.